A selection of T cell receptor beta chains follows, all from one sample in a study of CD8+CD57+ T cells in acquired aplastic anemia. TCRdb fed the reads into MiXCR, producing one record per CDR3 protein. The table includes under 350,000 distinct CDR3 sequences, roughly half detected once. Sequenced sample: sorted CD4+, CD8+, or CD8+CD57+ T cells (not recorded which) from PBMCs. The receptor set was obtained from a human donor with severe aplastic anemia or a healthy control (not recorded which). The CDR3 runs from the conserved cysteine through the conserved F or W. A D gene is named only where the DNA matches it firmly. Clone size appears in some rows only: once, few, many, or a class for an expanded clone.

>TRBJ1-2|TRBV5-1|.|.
CASSPNRVTYGYTF
TGCGCCAGCAGCCCGAACAGGGTCACCTATGGCTACACCTTC
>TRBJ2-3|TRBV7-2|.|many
CASSLVGGGYPADTQYF
TGTGCCAGCAGCTTAGTAGGGGGGGGCTACCCCGCAGATACGCAGTATTTT
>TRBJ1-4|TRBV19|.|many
CASSMIRGPTNEKLFF
TGTGCCAGTAGTATGATAAGAGGTCCAACTAATGAAAAACTGTTTTTT
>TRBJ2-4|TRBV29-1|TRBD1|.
CSGGTENIQYF
TGCAGCGGTGGGACAGAAAACATTCAGTACTTC
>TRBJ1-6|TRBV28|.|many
CASSPGTTTPPLHF
TGTGCCAGCAGTCCCGGGACAACGACTCCACCCCTCCACTTT
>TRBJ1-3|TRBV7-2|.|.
CASSSRGSESSGNTIYF
TGTGCCAGCAGCTCCAGGGGATCTGAGAGCTCTGGAAACACCATATATTTT
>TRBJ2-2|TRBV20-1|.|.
CSARGVGELFF
TGCAGTGCAAGGGGGGTGGGGGAGCTGTTTTTT
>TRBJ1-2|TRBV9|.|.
CASSETGFGYTF
TGTGCCAGCAGCGAGACGGGGTTTGGCTACACCTTC
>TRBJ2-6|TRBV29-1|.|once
CSVRFSSGANVLTF
TGCAGCGTTCGTTTCAGCTCTGGGGCCAACGTCCTGACTTTC
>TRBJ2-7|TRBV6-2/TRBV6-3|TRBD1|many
CASSYTGGAFYEQYF
TGTGCCAGCAGCTACACAGGGGGCGCATTCTACGAGCAGTACTTC
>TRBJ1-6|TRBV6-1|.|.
CASRSGDSPLHF
TGTGCCAGCAGGTCCGGGGATTCACCCCTCCACTTT
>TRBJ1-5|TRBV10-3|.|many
CAISEWGGNQPQHF
TGTGCCATCAGTGAGTGGGGTGGAAATCAGCCCCAGCATTTT
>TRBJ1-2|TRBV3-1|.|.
CASSQAGAYGYTF
TGTGCCAGCAGCCAAGCAGGGGCCTATGGCTACACCTTC
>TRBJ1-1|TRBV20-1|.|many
CSAIPAGTSTPGPF
TGCAGTGCCATACCGGCCGGGACGTCGACTCCAGGGCCCTTT
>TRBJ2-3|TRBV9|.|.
CASSVGTYTDTQYF
TGTGCCAGCAGCGTCGGGACTTACACAGATACGCAGTATTTT
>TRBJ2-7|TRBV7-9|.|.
CASSFQGLGEQYF
TGTGCCAGCAGTTTTCAGGGGTTGGGGGAGCAGTACTTC
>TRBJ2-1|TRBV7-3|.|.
CASSQVAGHEQFF
TGCGCCAGCAGCCAAGTGGCAGGCCATGAGCAGTTCTTC
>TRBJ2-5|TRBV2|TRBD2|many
CASSAAGLVKETQYF
TGTGCCAGCAGTGCTGCGGGACTAGTAAAAGAGACCCAGTACTTC
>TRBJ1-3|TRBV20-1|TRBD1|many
CSASDLRDSSGNTIYF
TGCAGTGCCTCCGACTTGAGGGACAGCTCTGGAAACACCATATATTTT
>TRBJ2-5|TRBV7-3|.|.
CASSPEGGWETQYF
TGTGCCAGCAGCCCAGAGGGGGGATGGGAGACCCAGTACTTC
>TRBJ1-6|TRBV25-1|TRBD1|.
CACSGGRGTGENSPLHF
TGTGCCTGCAGTGGTGGAAGGGGGACAGGGGAGAATTCACCCCTCCACTTT
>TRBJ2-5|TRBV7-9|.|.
CASSFRQNQETQYF
TGTGCCAGCAGCTTCCGGCAGAACCAAGAGACCCAGTACTTC
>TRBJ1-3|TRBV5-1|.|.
CASSPDGSGNTIYF
TGCGCCAGCAGCCCGGACGGCTCTGGAAACACCATATATTTT
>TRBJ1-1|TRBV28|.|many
CASSFPGTGNTEAFF
TGTGCCAGCAGTTTCCCCGGGACGGGGAACACTGAAGCTTTCTTT
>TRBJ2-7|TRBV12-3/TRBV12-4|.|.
CASRTRGNYEQYF
TGTGCCAGCAGGACGAGAGGGAACTACGAGCAGTACTTC
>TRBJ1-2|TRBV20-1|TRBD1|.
CSATKGQNGYTF
TGCAGTGCTACTAAGGGACAGAATGGCTACACCTTC
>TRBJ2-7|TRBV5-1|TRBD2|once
CASSPGGGRGASYEQYF
TGCGCCAGCAGCCCAGGAGGGGGGCGGGGGGCCTCCTACGAGCAGTACTTC
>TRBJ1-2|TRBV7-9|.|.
CASSPEGDYGYTF
TGTGCCAGCAGCCCAGAGGGGGACTATGGCTACACCTTC
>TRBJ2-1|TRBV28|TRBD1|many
CASLLTGPANEQFF
TGTGCCAGCTTACTGACAGGGCCCGCCAATGAGCAGTTCTTC
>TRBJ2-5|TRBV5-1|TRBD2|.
CASSRLAGVRGETQYF
TGCGCCAGCAGCCGACTAGCGGGGGTGAGGGGGGAGACCCAGTACTTC
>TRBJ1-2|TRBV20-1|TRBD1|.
CSAWDSHNYGYTF
TGCAGTGCATGGGACAGTCATAACTATGGCTACACCTTC
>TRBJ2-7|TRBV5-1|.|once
CASSLLEQYF
TGCGCCAGCAGCTTGCTCGAGCAGTACTTC
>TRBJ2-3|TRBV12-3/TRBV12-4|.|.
CASSLQGPTDTQYF
TGTGCCAGCAGTTTACAGGGCCCCACAGATACGCAGTATTTT
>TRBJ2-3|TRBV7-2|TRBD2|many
CASSLTSGGYTDTQYF
TGTGCCAGCAGTCTTACTAGCGGGGGATACACAGATACGCAGTATTTT
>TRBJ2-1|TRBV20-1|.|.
CSARLRYSYNEQFF
TGCAGTGCTAGACTGCGCTACTCCTACAATGAGCAGTTCTTC
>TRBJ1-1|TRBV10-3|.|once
CAISESWANTNTEAFF
TGTGCCATCAGTGAGTCGTGGGCTAACACGAACACTGAAGCTTTCTTT
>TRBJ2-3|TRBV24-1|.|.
CATSDTGRGTQYF
TGTGCCACCAGTGATACAGGGCGGGGTACGCAGTATTTT
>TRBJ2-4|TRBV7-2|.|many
CASSLSWGSAKNIQYF
TGTGCCAGCAGCTTAAGTTGGGGGTCGGCCAAAAACATTCAGTACTTC
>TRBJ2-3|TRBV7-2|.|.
CASSLGGNLNEQYF
TGTGCCAGCAGCTTGGGTGGGAACCTCAATGAGCAGTATTTT
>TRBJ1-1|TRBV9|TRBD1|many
CASSVAGTVFAGNTEAFF
TGTGCCAGCAGCGTAGCTGGGACAGTCTTTGCCGGAAACACTGAAGCTTTCTTT
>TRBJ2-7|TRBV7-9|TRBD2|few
CASSLGLADYEQYF
TGTGCCAGCAGCTTGGGACTAGCGGACTACGAGCAGTACTTC
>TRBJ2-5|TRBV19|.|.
CASSINRDQETQYF
TGTGCCAGTAGTATTAATCGGGACCAAGAGACCCAGTACTTC
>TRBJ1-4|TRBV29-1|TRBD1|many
CSVGQGAGKLFF
TGCAGCGTAGGACAGGGGGCGGGAAAACTGTTTTTT
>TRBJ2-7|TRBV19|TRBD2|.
CASSVIAGGSHEQYF
TGTGCCAGTAGTGTCATAGCGGGAGGCTCCCACGAGCAGTACTTC
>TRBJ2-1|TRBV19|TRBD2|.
CASSILAGGAHEQFF
TGTGCCAGTAGTATTTTAGCGGGGGGGGCTCATGAGCAGTTCTTC
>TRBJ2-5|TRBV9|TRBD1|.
CASSADRGYQETQYF
TGTGCCAGCAGCGCGGACAGGGGGTACCAAGAGACCCAGTACTTC
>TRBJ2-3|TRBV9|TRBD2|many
CASSPLGGERTDTQYF
TGTGCCAGCAGCCCCCTCGGGGGGGAAAGGACAGATACGCAGTATTTT
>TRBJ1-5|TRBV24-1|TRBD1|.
CATSDLMGQGDCYSNQPQHF
TGTGCCACCAGTGATTTGATGGGACAGGGGGATTGTTATAGCAATCAGCCCCAGCATTTT
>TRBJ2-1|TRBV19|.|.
CASSLAAVRNEQFF
TGTGCCAGTAGCTTAGCGGCAGTTCGCAATGAGCAGTTCTTC
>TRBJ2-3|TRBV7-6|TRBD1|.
CASSQGQGHRGTQYF
TGTGCCAGCAGCCAGGGACAGGGGCATAGGGGTACGCAGTATTTT
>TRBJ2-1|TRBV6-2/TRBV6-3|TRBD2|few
CASSYGRGGSYNEQFF
TGTGCCAGCAGTTATGGGCGGGGGGGATCCTACAATGAGCAGTTCTTC